This T cell receptor beta chain was recorded in a study of metastatic and nonmetastatic thyroid tumors. Study at large: Samples came from malignant and benign thyroid patients, and repertoires were compared across blood and tumor or nodule tissue. Study findings and constraints: TCR beta diversity was reportedly significantly higher in malignant thyroid tumors than benign nodules, in blood and tumor.

In regard to this clone: Antigen unknown.

Until they underwent thyroid surgery, no patient had received any treatment. TCRdb re-processed the PCR reads through MiXCR. The sample carries roughly 30,000 clones, 25% to 30% recorded once. The CDR3 is made up of 15 amino acids. Germline CDR1 reads SNHLY; CDR2 reads FYNNEI. V lost 5 bases and J lost 2; bases outside the gene matches: 5. The chain uses TRBV2 and TRBJ2-7; the match to TRBD1 covers 11 bases. Material for sequencing was blood. This TCR was sampled from a female donor with papillary thyroid cancer or a benign thyroid nodule (not recorded which). Some clones in this sample may be carry-over from other donors' samples. The CDR3 bases are TGTGCCAGCAGTTGGGCGGGACAGGGGGCCTACGAGCAGTACTTC. It translates to CASSWAGQGAYEQYF.